This TCR beta chain was captured by sequencing in a study of chemoradiotherapy in HPV16-positive cancers. Study in general: Candidate HPV-specific T-cell clones and common TCR motifs came from functional assays in a couple of HPV16-positive patients.

V shed 2 bases and J shed 0 bases, with 9 bases lying between them. Per germline, CDR1 SGHDT and CDR2 YYEEEE. The CDR3 is made up of 15 amino acids. This clone came up once. The target antigen is unknown. Profiling relied on immunoSEQ multiplex PCR, and the TCRdb table lists in-frame clones only, not all of them. The sample yields 7,900 or so clones, around 88% seen once. General study findings and limits: HPV-specific T cells were functionally defined from only a couple of HPV16-positive patients. Candidate HPV-specific clones and E7-related TCR motifs grew in tumor during treatment. Better recurrence-free survival went with HPV-responsive T-cell expansion in HPV16-positive patients.

This receptor was taken from a human donor with HPV-associated anogenital cancer. Sequenced here: blood, sampled from a patient who underwent chemoradiotherapy. The J gene is TRBJ1-3, the V gene TRBV5-6; no firm D call. This CDR3 reads CASSFGFSSGNTIYF. The CDR3 DNA is TGTGCCAGCAGCTTTGGGTTTAGCTCTGGAAACACCATATATTTT.